This TCR beta chain derives from a study of blood T cell repertoires in COVID-19. For the study at large: PBMCs, B-cell-depleted T cells, or T cells were the source of the cDNA or gDNA that made up the material.

In regard to this clone: A junction end diverges from the germline sequence, so it may reflect a read error.

Produced via immunoSEQ multiplex PCR; TCRdb's table is partial and in-frame only. The data show about 240,000 clones, with roughly 90% seen just once and roughly 0.8% held by the top ten. Per germline, CDR1 MGHRA and CDR2 YSYEKL. This CDR3 spans 16 amino acids. What was sequenced was peripheral blood. The origin of this receptor is a woman in her 30s with acute or convalescent COVID-19. The rearrangement joins TRBV4-1 to TRBJ2-1; 12 bases fit TRBD2. The CDR3 is CAGSQGLAGTYNEQFF. The CDR3 DNA follows: TGCGCCGGCAGCCAAGGACTAGCGGGAACCTACAATGAGCAGTTCTTC.